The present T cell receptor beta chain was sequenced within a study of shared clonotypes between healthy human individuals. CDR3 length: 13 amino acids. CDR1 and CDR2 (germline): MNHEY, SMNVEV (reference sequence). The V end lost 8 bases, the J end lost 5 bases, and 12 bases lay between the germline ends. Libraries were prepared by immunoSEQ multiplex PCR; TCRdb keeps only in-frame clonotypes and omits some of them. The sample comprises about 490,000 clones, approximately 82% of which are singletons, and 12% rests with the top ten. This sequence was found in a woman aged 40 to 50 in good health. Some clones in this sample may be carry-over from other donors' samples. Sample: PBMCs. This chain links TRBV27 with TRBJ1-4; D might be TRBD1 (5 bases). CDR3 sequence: CASARQGNEKLFF. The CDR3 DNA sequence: TGTGCCAGCGCCCGCCAGGGAAATGAAAAACTGTTTTTT.